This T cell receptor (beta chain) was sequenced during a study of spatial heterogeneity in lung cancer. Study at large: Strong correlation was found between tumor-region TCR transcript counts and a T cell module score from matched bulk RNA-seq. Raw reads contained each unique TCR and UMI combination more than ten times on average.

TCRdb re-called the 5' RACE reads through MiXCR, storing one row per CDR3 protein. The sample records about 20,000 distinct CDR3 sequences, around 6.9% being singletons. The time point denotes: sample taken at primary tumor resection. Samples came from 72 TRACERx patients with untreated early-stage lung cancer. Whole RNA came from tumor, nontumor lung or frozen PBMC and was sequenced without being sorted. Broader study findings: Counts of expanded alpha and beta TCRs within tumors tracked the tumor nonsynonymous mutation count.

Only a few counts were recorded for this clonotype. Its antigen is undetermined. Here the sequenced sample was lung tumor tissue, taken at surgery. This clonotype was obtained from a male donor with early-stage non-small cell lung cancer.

The CDR3 bases are TGTGCCAGCAGCTCTTCGTCTTACGAGCAGTACTTC. It translates to CASSSSSYEQYF. This rearrangement joins TRBV7-8 to TRBJ2-7; D is undetermined. Per the germline V gene, CDR1 is SGHVS and CDR2 is FQNEAQ. The V end was cut by 4 bases, the J end by 4 bases, with 8 bases between. CDR3 length: 12 amino acids.